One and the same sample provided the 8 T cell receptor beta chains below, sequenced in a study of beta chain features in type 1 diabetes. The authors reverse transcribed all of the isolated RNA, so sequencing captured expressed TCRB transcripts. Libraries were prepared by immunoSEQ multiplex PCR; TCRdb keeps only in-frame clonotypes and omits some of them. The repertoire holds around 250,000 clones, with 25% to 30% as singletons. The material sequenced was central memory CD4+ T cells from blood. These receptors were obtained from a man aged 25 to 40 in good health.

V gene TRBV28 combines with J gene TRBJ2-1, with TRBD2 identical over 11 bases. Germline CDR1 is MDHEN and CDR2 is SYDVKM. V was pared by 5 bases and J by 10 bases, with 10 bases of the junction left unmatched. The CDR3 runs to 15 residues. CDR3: CASSPQTSGRPEQFF. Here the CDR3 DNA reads TGTGCCAGCAGTCCCCAAACTAGCGGGAGACCCGAGCAGTTCTTC.

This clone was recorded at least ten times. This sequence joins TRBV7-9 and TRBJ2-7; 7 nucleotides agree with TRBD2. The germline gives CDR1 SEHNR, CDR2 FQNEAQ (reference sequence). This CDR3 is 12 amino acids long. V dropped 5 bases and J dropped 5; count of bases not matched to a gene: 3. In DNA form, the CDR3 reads TGTGCCAGCAGCCGGGACTACCACGAGCAGTACTTC. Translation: CASSRDYHEQYF. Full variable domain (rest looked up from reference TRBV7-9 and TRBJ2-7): DTGVSQNPRHKITKRGQNVTFRCDPISEHNRLYWYRQTLGQGPEFLTYFQNEAQLEKSRLLSDRFSAERPKGSFSTLEIQRTEQGDSAMYLCASSRDYHEQYFGPGTRLTVT.

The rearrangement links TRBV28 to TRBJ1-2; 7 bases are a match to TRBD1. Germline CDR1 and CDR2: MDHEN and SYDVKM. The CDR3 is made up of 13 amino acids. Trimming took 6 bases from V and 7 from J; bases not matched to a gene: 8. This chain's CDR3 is CASRLTGAVGYTF. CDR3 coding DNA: TGTGCCAGCAGGTTAACAGGGGCCGTTGGCTACACCTTC.

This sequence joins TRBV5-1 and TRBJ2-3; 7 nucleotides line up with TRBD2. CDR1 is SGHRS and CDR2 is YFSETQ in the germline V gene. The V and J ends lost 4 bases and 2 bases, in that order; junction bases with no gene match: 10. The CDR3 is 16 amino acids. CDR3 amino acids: CASSQRTRDSTDTQYF. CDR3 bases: TGCGCCAGCAGCCAACGGACTAGAGACTCCACAGATACGCAGTATTTT. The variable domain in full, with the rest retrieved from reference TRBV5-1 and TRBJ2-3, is KAGVTQTPRYLIKTRGQQVTLSCSPISGHRSVSWYQQTPGQGLQFLFEYFSETQRNKGNFPGRFSGRQFSNSRSEMNVSTLELGDSALYLCASSQRTRDSTDTQYFGPGTRLTVL.

The CDR3: CAARDRSNYGYTF. The DNA of the CDR3 is TGTGCCGCCCGGGACAGGTCTAACTATGGCTACACCTTC. V is TRBV19 and J is TRBJ1-2; 8 bases are a match to TRBD1. Germline-derived CDR1 and CDR2 are LNHDA and SQIVND (reference sequence). The CDR3 runs to 13 residues. V shed 11 bases and J 0 bases; nucleotides not matched to a gene: 5. Filled out from reference TRBV19 and TRBJ1-2, the complete variable domain reads DGGITQSPKYLFRKEGQNVTLSCEQNLNHDAMYWYRQDPGQGLRLIYYSQIVNDFQKGDIAEGYSVSREKKESFPLTVTSAQKNPTAFYLCAARDRSNYGYTFGSGTRLTVV.

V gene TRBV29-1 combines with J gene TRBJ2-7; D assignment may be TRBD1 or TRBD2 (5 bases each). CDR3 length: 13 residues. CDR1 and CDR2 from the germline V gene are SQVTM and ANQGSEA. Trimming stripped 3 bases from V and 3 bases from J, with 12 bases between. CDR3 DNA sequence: TGCAGCGTTGAGGGGACCGCTGGCTACGAGCAGTACTTC. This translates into CSVEGTAGYEQYF.

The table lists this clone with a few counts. The CDR3 protein is CASSITGGPYNEQFF. CDR3 DNA: TGTGCCAGTAGTATTACAGGGGGGCCATACAATGAGCAGTTCTTC. V usage is TRBV19 and J usage is TRBJ2-1; 8 nucleotides agree with TRBD1. Germline loops: CDR1 LNHDA, CDR2 SQIVND (reference sequence). CDR3 length: 15 residues. V dropped 3 bases and J dropped 4; count of bases not matched to a gene: 5.

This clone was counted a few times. The CDR3: CASSSGAAGEAFF. CDR3 sequence (DNA): TGCGCCAGCAGCTCCGGGGCAGCTGGTGAAGCTTTCTTT. The J gene is TRBJ1-1, the V gene TRBV5-1; perhaps TRBD1 as D (5 bases). This CDR3 comprises 13 residues. The V end was cut by 3 bases, the J end by 7 bases, with 13 bases between. Germline assignment: CDR1 SGHRS and CDR2 YFSETQ.